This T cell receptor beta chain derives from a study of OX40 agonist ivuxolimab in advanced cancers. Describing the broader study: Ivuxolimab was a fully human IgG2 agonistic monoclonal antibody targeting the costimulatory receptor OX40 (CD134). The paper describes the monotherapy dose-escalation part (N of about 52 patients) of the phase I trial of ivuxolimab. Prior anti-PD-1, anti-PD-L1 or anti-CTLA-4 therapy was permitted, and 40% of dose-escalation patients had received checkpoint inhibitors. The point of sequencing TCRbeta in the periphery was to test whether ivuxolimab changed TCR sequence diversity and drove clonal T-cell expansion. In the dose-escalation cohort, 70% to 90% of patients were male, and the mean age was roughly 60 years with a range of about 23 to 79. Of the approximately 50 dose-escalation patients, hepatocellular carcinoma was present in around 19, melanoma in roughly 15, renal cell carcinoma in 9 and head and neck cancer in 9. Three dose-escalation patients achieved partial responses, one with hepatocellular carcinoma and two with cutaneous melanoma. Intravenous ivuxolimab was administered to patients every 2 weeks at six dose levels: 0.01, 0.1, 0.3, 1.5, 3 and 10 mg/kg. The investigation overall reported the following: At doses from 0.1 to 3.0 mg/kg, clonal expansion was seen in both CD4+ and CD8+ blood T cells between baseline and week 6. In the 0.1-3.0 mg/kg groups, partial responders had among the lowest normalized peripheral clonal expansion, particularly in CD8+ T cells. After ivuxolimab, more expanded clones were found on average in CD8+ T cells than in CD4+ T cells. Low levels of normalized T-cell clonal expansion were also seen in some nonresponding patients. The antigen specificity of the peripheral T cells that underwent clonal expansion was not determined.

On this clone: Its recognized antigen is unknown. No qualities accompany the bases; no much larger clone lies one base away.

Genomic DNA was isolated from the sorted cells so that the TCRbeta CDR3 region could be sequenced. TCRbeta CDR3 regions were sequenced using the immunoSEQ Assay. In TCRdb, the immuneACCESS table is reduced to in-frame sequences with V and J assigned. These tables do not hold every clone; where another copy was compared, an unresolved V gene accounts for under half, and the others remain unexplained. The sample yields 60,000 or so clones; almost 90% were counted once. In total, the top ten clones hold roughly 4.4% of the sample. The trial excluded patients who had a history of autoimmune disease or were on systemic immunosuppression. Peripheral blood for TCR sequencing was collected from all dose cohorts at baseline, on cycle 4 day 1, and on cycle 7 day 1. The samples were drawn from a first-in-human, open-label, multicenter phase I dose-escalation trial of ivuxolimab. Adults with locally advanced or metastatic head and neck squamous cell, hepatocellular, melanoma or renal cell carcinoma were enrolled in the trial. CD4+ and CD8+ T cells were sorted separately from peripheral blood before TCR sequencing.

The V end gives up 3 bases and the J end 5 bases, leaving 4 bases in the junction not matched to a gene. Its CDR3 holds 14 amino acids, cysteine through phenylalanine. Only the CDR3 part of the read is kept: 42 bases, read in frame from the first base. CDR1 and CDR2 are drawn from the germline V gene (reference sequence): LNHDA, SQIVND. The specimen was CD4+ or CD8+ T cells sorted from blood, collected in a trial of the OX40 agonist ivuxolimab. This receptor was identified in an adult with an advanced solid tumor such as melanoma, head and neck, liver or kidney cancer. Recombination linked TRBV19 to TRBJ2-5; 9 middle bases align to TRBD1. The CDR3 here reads CASSITGGAETQYF. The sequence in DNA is TGTGCCAGTAGTATTACAGGGGGCGCGGAGACCCAGTACTTC.